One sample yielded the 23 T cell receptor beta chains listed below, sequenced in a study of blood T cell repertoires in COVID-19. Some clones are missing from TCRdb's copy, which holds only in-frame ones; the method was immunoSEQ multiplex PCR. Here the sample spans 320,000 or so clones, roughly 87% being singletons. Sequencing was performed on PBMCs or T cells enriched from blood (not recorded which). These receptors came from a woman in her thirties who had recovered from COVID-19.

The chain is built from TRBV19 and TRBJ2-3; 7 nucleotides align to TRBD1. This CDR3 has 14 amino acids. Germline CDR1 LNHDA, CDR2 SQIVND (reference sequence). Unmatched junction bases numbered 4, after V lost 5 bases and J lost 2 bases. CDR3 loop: CASSDRANTDTQYF. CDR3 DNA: TGTGCCAGTAGTGACAGGGCTAACACAGATACGCAGTATTTT.

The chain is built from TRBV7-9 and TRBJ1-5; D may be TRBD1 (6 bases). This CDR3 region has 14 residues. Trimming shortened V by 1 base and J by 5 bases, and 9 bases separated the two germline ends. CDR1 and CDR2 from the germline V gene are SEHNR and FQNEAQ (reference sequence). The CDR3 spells CASSLDRVHQPQHF. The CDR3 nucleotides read TGTGCCAGCAGCTTAGACAGGGTGCATCAGCCCCAGCATTTT.

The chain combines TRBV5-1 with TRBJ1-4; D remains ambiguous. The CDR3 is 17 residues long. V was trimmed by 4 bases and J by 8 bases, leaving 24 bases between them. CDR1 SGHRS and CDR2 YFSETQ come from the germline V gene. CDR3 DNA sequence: TGCGCCAGCAGCCCTGTATCCTCCGCAGGAAGACCGGAAAAACTGTTTTTT. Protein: CASSPVSSAGRPEKLFF.

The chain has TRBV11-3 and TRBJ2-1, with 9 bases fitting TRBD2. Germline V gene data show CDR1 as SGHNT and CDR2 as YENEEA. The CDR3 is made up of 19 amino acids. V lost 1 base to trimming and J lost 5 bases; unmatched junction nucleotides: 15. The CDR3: CASSLGFGSGGPRDNEQFF. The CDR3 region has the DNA TGTGCCAGCAGCTTAGGGTTTGGTAGCGGGGGCCCCAGAGACAATGAGCAGTTCTTC.

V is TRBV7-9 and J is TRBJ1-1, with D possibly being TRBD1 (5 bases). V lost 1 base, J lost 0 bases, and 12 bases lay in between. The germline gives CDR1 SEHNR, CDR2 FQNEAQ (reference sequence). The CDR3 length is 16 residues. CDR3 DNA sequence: TGTGCCAGCAGCTTAGGGGGCGGCTTCATGAACACTGAAGCTTTCTTT. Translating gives CASSLGGGFMNTEAFF.

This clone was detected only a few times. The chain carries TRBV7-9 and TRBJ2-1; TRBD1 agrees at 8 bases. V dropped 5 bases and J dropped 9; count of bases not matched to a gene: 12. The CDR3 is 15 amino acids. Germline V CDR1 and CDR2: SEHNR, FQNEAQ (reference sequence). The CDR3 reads CASSPRDRQRFEQFF. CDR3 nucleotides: TGTGCCAGCAGCCCCCGGGACAGGCAGAGGTTTGAGCAGTTCTTC.

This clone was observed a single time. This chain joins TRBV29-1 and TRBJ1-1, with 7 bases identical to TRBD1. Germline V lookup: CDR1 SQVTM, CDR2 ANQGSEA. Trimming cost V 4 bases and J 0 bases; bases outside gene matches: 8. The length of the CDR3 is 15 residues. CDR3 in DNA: TGCAGCGTTGTGAAGGACAGGTACATGAACACTGAAGCTTTCTTT. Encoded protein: CSVVKDRYMNTEAFF.

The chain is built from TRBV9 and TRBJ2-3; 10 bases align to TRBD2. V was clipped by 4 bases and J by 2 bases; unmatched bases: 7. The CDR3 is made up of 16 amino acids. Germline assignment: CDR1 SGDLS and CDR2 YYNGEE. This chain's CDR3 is CASSIRSGGATDTQYF. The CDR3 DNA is TGTGCCAGCAGCATTAGAAGCGGGGGGGCCACAGATACGCAGTATTTT.

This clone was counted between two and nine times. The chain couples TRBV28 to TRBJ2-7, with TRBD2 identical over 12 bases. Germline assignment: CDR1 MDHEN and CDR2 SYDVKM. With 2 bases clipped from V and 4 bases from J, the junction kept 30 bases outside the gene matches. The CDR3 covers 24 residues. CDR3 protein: CASSLGVGTGRGWLAGGPRYEQYF. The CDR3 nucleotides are TGTGCCAGCAGTTTAGGAGTAGGGACAGGCCGTGGGTGGCTAGCGGGGGGGCCTAGGTACGAGCAGTACTTC.

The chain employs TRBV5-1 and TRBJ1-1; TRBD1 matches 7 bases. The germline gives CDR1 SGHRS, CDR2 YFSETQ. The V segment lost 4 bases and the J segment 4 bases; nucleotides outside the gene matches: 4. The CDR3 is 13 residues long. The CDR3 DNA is TGCGCCAGCAGCGCGACAGGGTTCACTGAAGCTTTCTTT. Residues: CASSATGFTEAFF.

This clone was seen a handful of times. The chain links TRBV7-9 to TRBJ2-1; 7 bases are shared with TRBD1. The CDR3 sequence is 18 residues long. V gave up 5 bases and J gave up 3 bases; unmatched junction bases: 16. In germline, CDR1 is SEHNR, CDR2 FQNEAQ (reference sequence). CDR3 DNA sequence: TGTGCCAGCAGCCCCCAGGCAGGGGGAGCCCACCTCTACAATGAGCAGTTCTTC. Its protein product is CASSPQAGGAHLYNEQFF.

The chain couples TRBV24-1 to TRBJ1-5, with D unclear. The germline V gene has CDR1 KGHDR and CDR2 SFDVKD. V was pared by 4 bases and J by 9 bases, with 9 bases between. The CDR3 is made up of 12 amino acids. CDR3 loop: CATSDTGRPQHF. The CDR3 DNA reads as TGTGCCACCAGTGACACCGGGAGGCCCCAGCATTTT.

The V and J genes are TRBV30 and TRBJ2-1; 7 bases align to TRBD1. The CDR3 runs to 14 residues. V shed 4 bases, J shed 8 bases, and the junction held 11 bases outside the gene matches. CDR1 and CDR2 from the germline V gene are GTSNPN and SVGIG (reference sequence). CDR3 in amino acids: CAWTETGVSDEQFF. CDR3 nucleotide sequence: TGTGCCTGGACCGAAACAGGGGTCAGCGATGAGCAGTTCTTC.

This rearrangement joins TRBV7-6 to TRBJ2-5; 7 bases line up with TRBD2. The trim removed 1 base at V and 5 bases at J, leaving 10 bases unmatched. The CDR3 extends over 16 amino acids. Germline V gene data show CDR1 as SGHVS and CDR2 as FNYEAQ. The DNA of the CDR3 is TGTGCCAGCAGCTTAGTCGGGGCGAGCGGGGCGGAGACCCAGTACTTC. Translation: CASSLVGASGAETQYF. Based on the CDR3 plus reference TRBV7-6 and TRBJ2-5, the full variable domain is GAGVSQSPRYKVTKRGQDVALRCDPISGHVSLYWYRQALGQGPEFLTYFNYEAQQDKSGLPNDRFSAERPEGSISTLTIQRTEQRDSAMYRCASSLVGASGAETQYFGPGTRLLVL.

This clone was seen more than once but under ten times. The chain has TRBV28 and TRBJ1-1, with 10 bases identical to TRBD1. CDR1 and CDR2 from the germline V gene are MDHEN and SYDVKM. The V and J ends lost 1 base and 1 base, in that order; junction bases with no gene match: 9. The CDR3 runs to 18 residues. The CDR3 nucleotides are TGTGCCAGCAGTTTATATTCCCGGGACAGGGGACAGAACACTGAAGCTTTCTTT. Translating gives CASSLYSRDRGQNTEAFF.

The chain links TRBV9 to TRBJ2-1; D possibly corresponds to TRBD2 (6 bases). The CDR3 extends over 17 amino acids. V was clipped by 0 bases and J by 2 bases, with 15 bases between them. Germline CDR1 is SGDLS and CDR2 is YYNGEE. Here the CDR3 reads CASSVANSGVAYNEQFF. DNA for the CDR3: TGTGCCAGCAGCGTAGCCAATTCGGGGGTAGCCTACAATGAGCAGTTCTTC.

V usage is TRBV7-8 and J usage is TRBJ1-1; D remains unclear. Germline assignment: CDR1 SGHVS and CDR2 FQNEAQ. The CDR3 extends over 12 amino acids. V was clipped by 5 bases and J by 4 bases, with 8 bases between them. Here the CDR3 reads CASSRAGTEAFF. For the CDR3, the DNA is TGTGCCAGCAGCCGGGCGGGCACTGAAGCTTTCTTT.

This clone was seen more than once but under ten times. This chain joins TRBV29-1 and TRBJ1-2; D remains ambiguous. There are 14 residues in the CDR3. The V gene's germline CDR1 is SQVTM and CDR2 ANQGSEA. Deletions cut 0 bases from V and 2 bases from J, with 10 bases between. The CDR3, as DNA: TGCAGCGTTGAAGACCGTTCTCGGAACTATGGCTACACCTTC. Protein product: CSVEDRSRNYGYTF.

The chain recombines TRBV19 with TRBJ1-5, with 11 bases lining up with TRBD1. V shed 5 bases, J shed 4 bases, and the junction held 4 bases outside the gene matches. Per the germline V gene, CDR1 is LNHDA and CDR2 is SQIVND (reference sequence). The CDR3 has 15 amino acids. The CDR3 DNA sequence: TGTGCCAGTAGTGTCGGGACAGGGGGAAATCAGCCCCAGCATTTT. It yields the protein CASSVGTGGNQPQHF.

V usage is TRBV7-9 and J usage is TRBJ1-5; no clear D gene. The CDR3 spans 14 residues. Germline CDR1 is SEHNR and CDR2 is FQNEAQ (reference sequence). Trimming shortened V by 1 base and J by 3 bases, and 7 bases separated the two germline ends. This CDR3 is CASSLDSNNQPQHF. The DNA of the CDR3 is TGTGCCAGCAGCTTAGACAGCAACAATCAGCCCCAGCATTTT.

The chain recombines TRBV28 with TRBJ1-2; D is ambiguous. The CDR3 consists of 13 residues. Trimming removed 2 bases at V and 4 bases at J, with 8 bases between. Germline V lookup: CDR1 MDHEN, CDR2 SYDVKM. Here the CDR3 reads CASSLITVYGYTF. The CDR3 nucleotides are TGTGCCAGCAGTTTAATAACAGTCTATGGCTACACCTTC.

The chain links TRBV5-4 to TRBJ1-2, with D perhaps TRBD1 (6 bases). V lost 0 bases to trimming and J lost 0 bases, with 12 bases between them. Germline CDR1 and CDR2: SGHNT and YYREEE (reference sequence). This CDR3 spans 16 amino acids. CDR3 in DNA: TGTGCCAGCAGCTTGGGCCCAGGGGCTACTAACTATGGCTACACCTTC. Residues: CASSLGPGATNYGYTF.

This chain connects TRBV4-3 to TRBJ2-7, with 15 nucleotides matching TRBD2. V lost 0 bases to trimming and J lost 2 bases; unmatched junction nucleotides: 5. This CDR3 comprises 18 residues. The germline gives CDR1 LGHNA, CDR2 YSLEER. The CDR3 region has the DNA TGCGCCAGCAGCCAAGAGGGACTAGCGGGGGGTCCAACCTACGAGCAGTACTTC. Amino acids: CASSQEGLAGGPTYEQYF.